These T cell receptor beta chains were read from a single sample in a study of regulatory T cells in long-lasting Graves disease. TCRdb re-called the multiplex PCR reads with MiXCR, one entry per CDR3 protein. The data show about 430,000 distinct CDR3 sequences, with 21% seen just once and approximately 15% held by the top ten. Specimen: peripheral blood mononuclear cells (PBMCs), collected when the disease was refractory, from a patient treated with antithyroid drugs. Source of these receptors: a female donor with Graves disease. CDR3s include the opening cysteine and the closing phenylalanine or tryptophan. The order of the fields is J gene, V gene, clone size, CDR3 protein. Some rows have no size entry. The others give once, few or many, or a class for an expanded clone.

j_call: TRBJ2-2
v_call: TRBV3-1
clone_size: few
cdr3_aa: CASSPTGGSSTGELFF

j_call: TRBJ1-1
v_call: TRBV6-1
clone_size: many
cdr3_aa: CASMDPGLATEAFF

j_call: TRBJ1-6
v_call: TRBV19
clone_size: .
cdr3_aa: CASRTGTGSSPLHF

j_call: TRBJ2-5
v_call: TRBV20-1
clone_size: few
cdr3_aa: CSASPSSVSETQYF

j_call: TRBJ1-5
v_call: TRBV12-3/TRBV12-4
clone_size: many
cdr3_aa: CASSFQQGAPGNQPQHF

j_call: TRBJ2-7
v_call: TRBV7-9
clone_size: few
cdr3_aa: CASSSVGTGFYEQYF

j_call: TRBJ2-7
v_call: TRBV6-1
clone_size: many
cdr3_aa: CASSTPRPRGRTYEQYF

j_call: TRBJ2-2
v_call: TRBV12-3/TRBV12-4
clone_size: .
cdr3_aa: CGSRDVDRTTGELFF

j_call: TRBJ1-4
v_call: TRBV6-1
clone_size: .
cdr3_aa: CASSAGQGPTNEKLFF

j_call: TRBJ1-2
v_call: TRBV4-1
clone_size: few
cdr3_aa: CASSPGVSDGYTF

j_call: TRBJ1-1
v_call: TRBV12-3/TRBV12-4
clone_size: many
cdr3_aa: CASSFWSLGLNTEAFF

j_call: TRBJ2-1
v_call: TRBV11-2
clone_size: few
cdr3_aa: CASSLAADNEQFF

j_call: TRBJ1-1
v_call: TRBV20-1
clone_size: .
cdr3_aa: CSARDTAMNTEAFF

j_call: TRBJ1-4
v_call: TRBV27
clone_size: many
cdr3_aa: CASSKTGLAEKLFF

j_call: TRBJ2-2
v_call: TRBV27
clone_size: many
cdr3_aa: CASKVDRGLNTGELFF

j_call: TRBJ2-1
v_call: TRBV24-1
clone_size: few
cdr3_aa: CATSVTTDEQFF

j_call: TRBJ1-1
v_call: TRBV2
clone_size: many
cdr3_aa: CATTTGKGTEAFF

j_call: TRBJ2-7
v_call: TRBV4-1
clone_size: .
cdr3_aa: CASSPPDGSYEQYF

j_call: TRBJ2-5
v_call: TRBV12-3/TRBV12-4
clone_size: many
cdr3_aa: CASSSGTPGGETQYF

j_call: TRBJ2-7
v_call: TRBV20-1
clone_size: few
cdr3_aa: CSARDFGSYEQYF

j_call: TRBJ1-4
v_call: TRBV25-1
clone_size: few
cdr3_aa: CASSALGGVHEKLFF

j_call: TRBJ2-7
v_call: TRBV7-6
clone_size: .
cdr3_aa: CASSSFAGTDISYEQYF

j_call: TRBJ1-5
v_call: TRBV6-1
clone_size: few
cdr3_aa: CASRSGQSGQPQHF

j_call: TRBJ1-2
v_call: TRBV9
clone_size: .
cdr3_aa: CASSVEVEGNYGYTF

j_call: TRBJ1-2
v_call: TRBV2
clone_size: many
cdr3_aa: CASSEGDTHYGYTF

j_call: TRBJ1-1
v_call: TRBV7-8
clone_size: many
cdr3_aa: CASSLAGGRVGTEAFF

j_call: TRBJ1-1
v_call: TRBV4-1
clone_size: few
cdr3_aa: CASSQAQGVTTEAFF

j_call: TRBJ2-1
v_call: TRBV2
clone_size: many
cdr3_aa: CASSERGLELFSYNEQFF

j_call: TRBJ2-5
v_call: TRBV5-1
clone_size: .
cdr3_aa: CASSDRQYPQETQYF

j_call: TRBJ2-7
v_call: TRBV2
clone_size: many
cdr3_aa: CASSEGWRNEQYF

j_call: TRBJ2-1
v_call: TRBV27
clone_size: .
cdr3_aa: CASSPPPGLADNEQFF

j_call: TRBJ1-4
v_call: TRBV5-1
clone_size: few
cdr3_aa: CASSSATGEKLFF

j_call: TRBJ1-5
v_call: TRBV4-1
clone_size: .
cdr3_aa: CASSHLGRNQPQHF

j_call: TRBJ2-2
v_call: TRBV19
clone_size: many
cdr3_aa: CATAAGVAGVTGELFF

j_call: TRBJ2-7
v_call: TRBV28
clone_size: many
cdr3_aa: CASSLYWEIVRYEQYF

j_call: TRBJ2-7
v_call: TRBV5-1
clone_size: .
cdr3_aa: CASSNFGFEQYF

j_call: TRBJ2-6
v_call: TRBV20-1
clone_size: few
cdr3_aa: CSARDRMGAGANVLTF

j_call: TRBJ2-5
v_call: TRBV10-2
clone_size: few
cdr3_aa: CASSGTSRGITQETQYF

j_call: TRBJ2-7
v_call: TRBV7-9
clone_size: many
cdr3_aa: CASSPTSGDYEQYF

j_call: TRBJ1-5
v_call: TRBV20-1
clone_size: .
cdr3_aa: CSARVGGRSNQPQHF

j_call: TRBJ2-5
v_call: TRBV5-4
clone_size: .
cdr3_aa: CASSLLCVRETQYF

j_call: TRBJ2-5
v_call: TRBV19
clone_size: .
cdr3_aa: CAGSIGQGVQYF

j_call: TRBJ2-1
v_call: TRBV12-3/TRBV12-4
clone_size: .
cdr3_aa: CASSPDWLNEQFF

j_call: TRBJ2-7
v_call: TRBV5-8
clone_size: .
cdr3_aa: CASSLVRRTSGRPPASYEQYF

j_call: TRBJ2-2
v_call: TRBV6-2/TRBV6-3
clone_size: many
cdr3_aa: CASSYSTSGRTGELFF

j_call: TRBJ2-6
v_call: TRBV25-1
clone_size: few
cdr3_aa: CASSELRAGANVLTF

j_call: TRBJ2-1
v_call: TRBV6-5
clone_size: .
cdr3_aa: CASSSPPTSGRIDEQFF

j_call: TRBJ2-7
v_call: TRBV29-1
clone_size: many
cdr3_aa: CSVESLDEQYF

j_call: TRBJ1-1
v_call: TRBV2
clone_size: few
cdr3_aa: CASRLEEVSEAFF

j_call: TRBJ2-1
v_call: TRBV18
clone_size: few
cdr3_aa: CASSFPGLSNEQFF

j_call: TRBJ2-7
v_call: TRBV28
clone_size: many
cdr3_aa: CASSRNREQYF

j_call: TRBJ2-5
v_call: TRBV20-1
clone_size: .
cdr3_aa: CSARAWDSQETQYF

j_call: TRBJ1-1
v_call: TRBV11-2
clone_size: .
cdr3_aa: CVSSRGTGGMLFF

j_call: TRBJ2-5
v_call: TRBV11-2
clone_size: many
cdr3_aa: CASSTGDRGHETQYF

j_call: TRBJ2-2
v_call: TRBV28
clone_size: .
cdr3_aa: CASGPYAGELFF